Ten or more counts support the clone carrying this T cell receptor beta chain. RNA transcripts were the template for amplifying TCR beta CDR3 regions. Researchers ran a first-round RT-PCR on the TCR CDR3 using the HTBI primer set. TCRdb called the multiplex PCR reads again in MiXCR, with one record for every CDR3 protein. The table records 300,000 to 350,000 distinct CDR3 sequences, around 16% of them present only once. This sample is part of a study of T cells in Graves' hyperthyroidism and ophthalmopathy. Study-wide background: Upon initial diagnosis and before any treatment, peripheral blood was collected.

Over 18 months, lack of ophthalmopathy progression marked Graves' hyperthyroidism as stable. Clinical symptoms, serum thyroxine and TRAb, thyroid ultrasound and orbital computed tomography together formed the diagnostic basis. Source material for PBMCs was over 7.5 ml fresh peripheral blood. The CDR3 extends over 14 amino acids. V was pared by 6 bases and J by 6 bases, with 16 bases between. The clonotype comes from a man in his thirties or forties with Graves' hyperthyroidism. The V and J genes are TRBV12-3 or TRBV12-4 and TRBJ2-3, with D possibly being TRBD1 or TRBD2 (5 bases each). Source material: blood. CDR3 sequence reads: CASSRRRDGDTQYF. The CDR3, as DNA: TGTGCCAGCAGCCGCCGACGGGACGGTGATACGCAGTATTTT.